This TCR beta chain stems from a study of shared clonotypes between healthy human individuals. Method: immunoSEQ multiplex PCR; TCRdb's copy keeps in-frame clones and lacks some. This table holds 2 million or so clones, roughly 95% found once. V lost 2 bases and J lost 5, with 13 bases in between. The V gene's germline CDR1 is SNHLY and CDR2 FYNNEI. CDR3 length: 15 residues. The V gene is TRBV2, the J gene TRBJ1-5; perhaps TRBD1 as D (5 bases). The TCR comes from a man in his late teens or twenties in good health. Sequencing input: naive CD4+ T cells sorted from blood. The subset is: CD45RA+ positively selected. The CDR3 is CASSELQGVHQPQHF. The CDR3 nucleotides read TGTGCCAGCAGTGAACTCCAGGGAGTACATCAGCCCCAGCATTTT.